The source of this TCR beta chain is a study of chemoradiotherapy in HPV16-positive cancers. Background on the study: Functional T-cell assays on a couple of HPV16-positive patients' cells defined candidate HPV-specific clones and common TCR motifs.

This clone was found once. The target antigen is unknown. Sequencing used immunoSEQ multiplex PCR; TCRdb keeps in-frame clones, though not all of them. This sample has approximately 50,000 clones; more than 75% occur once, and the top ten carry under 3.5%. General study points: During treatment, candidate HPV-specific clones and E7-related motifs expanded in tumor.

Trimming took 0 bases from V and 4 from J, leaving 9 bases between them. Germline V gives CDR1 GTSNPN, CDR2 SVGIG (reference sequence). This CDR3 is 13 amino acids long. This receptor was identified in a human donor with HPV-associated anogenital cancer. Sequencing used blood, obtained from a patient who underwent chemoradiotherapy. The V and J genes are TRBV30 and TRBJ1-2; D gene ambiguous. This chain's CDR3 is CAWSVARTYGYTF. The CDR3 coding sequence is TGTGCCTGGAGTGTAGCCAGGACCTATGGCTACACCTTC.